This TCR beta chain was sequenced during a study of CD8 T cells in Susac syndrome. Study-wide context: The Susac syndrome patients that were sequenced included over five with active disease and fewer than 10 in remission.

The CDR3 extends over 16 amino acids. Looked up from germline, CDR1 is LGHDT and CDR2 is YNNKEL (reference sequence). The junction had 12 bases not matched to a gene; V was cut back by 4 bases and J by 4 bases. The RNA, 0.5 to 1 ug, was put through reverse transcription using random hexamers. The immunoSEQ assay covered 54 Vbeta and 13 Jbeta segments for CDR3. TCRdb used MiXCR to reprocess the immunoSEQ multiplex PCR reads, holding one entry per CDR3 protein. This sample has 150,000 or so distinct CDR3 sequences, with 85% to 95% found just once. While CD8+ and CD4+ T cells were isolated negatively, TEMRA cells were enriched by FACS.

The rearrangement joins TRBV3-1 to TRBJ2-7, with 8 nucleotides matching TRBD1. Sequencing used CD4+ T cells from PBMCs. This receptor was taken from a human donor with Susac syndrome. CDR3 DNA sequence: TGTGCCAGCAGCCCTCACCAAGGACAGGGAGAGTACGAGCAGTACTTC. Amino acid sequence: CASSPHQGQGEYEQYF.